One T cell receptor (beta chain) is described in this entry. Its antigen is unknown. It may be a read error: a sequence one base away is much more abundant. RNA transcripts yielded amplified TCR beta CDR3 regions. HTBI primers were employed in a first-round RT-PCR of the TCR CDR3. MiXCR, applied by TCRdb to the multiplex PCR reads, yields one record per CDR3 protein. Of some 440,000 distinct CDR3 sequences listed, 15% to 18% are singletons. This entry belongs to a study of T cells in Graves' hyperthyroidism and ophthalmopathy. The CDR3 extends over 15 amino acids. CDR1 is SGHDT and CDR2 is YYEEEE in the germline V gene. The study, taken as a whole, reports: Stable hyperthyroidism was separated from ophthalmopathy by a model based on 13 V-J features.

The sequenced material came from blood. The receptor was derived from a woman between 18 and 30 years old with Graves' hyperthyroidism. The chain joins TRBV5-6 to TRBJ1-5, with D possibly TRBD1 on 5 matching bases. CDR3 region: CVSSLAVGGNQPQHF. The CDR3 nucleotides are TGTGTCAGCAGCTTGGCAGTAGGGGGCAATCAGCCCCAGCATTTT.